This note documents a single T cell receptor (beta chain) sequence. This clonotype came up a few times. This clone's antigen is unknown. Base qualities are not at hand, and no much larger clone is one base apart. These data originate in a study of T cells after yellow fever vaccination (dated by TCRdb to between 2018 and 2020). Describing the broader study: The SMART-Seq v4 Ultra Low Input RNA kit was used to prepare libraries from fractions with low cell numbers. To follow T-cell clones before and after both primary and booster YFV17D yellow fever vaccination, bulk TCR alpha and beta repertoires underwent longitudinal sequencing. Two healthy male donors made up the cohort, one aged 18 to 30 years and the other aged 30 to 39 years. Blood samples were taken at several timepoints before and after primary and secondary immunization, and bulk PBMC replicates and cell subsets were isolated.

The paper as a whole reports these results and caveats: Because the study included only a couple of donors, the extent to which the findings can be generalized is limited. After the booster, most clones that had expanded after primary vaccination were detected again (approximately 97% of CD4 and around nine tenths of CD8), suggesting broad maintenance of memory. A small fraction of clonotypes appeared in both the CD4 and CD8 compartments, likely as a result of convergent recombination. The secondary T-cell response was weaker than the primary response but faster, peaking on day 5 instead of day 15. Because abundant contaminating clonotypes from the bulk population could be contained in FACS-sorted repertoires, computational filtering was required.

The sample's treatment or condition label, in plain terms: live attenuated yellow fever vaccine strain. Two biological replicates of bulk PBMCs were collected at each blood-draw timepoint. PBMCs were isolated from peripheral blood using a standard Ficoll-Paque protocol. RNA was extracted with TriZol from bulk PBMCs, CD4 and CD8 fractions, and dextramer-positive and dextramer-negative fractions. TCR cDNA was made using 5'RACE template switching, a step that added a universal primer site and unique molecular identifiers. cDNA synthesis was primed from both the TCR alpha and TCR beta constant segments. Two PCR steps were used to amplify libraries, with sample barcodes and sequencing adapters being added in the second step. Libraries were sequenced on Illumina HiSeq 2500 (2x100 bp) or NovaSeq (2x150 bp). The authors' pipeline ran thus. MIGEC handled demultiplexing of reads and collapsing into UMI consensus sequences, while MiXCR performed V(D)J alignment. Vaccine-responding clonotypes were identified with edgeR using replicate PBMC samples, with FDR below 0.01 and a log2 fold change above 5 up to day 15 being required. Each bulk clonotype received a CD4 or CD8 identity based on whether the sequenced CD4 or CD8 repertoire contained that clonotype at higher abundance. TCRdb reprocessed the public reads (quality trimming at Q25 with fastp, clone calling with MiXCR) and kept in-frame beta chains. Each CDR3 protein gets just one entry, which takes the most common genes and DNA from the rows behind it. It is TCRdb's table, rather than the study itself, that gives the V and J calls and clone size. The sample has 500,000 to 650,000 distinct CDR3 sequences on record, approximately 13% of them singletons. The ten largest account for under 15% of the sample.

This TCR came from a man aged 30 to 45 who received the YFV17D yellow fever vaccine. The sample in question was PBMCs, obtained on the day of the yellow fever booster vaccination.

The CDR3 protein: CSARRLGGANVLTF. The DNA sequence reads TGCAGTGCTAGACGGCTAGGTGGGGCCAACGTCCTGACTTTC. In this chain, TRBV20-1 is recombined with TRBJ2-6; confidence is insufficient to name the D gene. CDR3 length: 14 amino acids, cysteine to phenylalanine. Kept here is only the CDR3 DNA, which spans 42 bases and is read in frame from base 1. Trimming removed 2 bases from V and 3 bases from J, leaving 8 bases between the germline ends. CDR1 and CDR2 were assigned from the germline V gene (reference sequence) as DFQATT and SNEGSKA.